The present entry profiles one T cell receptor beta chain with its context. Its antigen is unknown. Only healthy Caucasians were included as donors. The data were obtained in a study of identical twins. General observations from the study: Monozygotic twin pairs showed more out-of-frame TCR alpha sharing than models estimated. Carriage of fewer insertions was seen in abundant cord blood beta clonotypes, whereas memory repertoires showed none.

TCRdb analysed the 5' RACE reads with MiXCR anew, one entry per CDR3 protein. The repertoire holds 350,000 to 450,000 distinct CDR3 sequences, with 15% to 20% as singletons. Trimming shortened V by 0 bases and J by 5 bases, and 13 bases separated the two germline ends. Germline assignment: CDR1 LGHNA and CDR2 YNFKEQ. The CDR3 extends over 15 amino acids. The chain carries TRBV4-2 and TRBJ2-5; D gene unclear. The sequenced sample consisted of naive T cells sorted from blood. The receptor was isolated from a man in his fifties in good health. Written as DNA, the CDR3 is TGTGCCAGCAGCCAAGAATACCACCCTCTGGAGACCCAGTACTTC. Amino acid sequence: CASSQEYHPLETQYF.